The sequence of this TCR beta chain was determined in a study of identical twins. There were only healthy Caucasians among the donors. The authors used template switching to add a universal primer site and gave cDNA unique molecular identifiers. TCRdb recomputed calls from the 5' RACE reads with MiXCR, one row per CDR3 protein. Among 200,000 to 250,000 distinct CDR3 sequences, 7% were seen once, and the ten largest hold about 3.6%. Broader study findings: Less excess twin sharing appeared in beta out-of-frame sequences. For cord blood, abundant beta clonotypes had fewer insertions, unlike memory repertoires, which showed none.

V lost 0 bases and J 6 bases, leaving 9 bases between the germline ends. This CDR3 is built from 14 residues. CDR1 and CDR2 from the germline V gene are LNHNV and YYDKDF (reference sequence). This clonotype was recorded a few times. Antigen: not known. This sample was also put to use in a study of yellow fever vaccine responses in identical twins.

Specimen: memory (CD45RO+) T cells sorted from blood. V is TRBV15 and J is TRBJ2-1, with a weak D call TRBD2 (5 bases). The sequence was collected from a woman younger than 35 in good health. The CDR3 loop is CATSRDSALNEQFF. CDR3 nucleotides: TGTGCCACCAGCAGAGATAGCGCCCTCAATGAGCAGTTCTTC.